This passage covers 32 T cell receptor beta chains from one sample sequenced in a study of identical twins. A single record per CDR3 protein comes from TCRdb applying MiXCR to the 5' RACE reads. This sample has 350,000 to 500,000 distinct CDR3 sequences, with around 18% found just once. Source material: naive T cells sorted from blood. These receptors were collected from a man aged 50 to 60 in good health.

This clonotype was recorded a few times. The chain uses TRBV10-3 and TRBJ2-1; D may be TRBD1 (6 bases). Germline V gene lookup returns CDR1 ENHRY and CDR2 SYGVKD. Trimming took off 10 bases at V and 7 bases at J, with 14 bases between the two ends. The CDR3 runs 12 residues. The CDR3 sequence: CATQGIGNEQFF. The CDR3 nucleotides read TGTGCCACTCAGGGGATTGGGAATGAGCAGTTCTTC.

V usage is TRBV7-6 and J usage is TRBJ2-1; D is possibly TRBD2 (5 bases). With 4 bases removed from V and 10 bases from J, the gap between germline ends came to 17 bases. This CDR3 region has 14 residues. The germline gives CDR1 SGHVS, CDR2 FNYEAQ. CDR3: CASSSRSGSVEQFF. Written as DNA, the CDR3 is TGTGCCAGCAGCTCCCGTTCGGGGTCCGTAGAGCAGTTCTTC.

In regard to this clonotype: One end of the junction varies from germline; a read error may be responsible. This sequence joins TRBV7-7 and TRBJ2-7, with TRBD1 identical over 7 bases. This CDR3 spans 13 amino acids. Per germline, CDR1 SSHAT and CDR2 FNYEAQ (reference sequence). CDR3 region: CASSFGTASEQYF. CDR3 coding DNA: TGTGCTAGCAGCTTTGGGACAGCGAGCGAGCAGTACTTC.

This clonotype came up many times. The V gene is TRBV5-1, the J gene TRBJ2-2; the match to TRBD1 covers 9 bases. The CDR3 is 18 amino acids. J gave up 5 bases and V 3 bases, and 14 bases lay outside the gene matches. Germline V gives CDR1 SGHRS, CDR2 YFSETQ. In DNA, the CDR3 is TGCGCCAGCAGCTCTTCGGATGGACAGGGGAGGTTGACCGGGGAGCTGTTTTTT. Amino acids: CASSSSDGQGRLTGELFF. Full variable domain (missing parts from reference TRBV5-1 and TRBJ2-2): KAGVTQTPRYLIKTRGQQVTLSCSPISGHRSVSWYQQTPGQGLQFLFEYFSETQRNKGNFPGRFSGRQFSNSRSEMNVSTLELGDSALYLCASSSSDGQGRLTGELFFGEGSRLTVL.

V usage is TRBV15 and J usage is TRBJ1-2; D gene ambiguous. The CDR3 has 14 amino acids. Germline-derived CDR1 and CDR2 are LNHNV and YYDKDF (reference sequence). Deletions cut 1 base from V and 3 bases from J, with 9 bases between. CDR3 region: CATSRARNYYGYTF. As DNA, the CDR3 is TGTGCCACCAGCAGAGCGCGGAACTACTATGGCTACACCTTC.

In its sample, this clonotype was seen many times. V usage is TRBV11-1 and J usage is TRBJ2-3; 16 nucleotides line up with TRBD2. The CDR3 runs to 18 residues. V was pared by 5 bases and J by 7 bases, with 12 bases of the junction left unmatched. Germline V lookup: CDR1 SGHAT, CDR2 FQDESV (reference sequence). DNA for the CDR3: TGTGCCAGCAGCCCCGGGACTAGCGGGAGGGCCAGAGCGTATACGCAGTATTTT. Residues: CASSPGTSGRARAYTQYF.

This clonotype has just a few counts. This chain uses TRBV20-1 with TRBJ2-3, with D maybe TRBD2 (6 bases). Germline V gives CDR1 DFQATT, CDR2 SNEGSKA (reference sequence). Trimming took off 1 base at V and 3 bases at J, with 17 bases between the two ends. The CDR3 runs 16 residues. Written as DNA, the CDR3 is TGCAGTGCTAGAGGGGGAGTCCCGGGAGCGACAGATACGCAGTATTTT. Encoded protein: CSARGGVPGATDTQYF.

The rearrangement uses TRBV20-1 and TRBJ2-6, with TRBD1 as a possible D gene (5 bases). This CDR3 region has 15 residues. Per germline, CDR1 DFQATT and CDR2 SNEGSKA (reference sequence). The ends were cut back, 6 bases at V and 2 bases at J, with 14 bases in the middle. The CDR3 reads CSATPGSAGANVLTF. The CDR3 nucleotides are TGCAGTGCGACTCCAGGGTCAGCTGGGGCCAACGTCCTGACTTTC.

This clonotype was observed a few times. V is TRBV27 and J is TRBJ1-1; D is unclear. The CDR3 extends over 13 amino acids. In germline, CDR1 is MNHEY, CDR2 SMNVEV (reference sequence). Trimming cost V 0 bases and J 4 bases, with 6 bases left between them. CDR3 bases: TGTGCCAGCAGTTTATCCACTCTCACTGAAGCTTTCTTT. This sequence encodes CASSLSTLTEAFF.

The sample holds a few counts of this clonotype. The CDR3 coding sequence is TGTGCCAGCAGCGCGACAGGGGCGGGCAATCAGCCCCAGCATTTT. Its protein product is CASSATGAGNQPQHF. The chain couples TRBV27 to TRBJ1-5, with 8 bases aligning to TRBD1. Germline V gene lookup returns CDR1 MNHEY and CDR2 SMNVEV (reference sequence). With V trimmed by 6 bases and J by 2 bases, 6 bases remained unmatched. CDR3 length: 15 amino acids.

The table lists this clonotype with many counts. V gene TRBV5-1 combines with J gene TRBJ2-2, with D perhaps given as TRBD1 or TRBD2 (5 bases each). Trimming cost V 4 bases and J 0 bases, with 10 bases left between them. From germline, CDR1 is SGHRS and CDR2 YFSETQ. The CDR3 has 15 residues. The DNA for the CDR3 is TGCGCCAGCAGCACCGGGACGACGAACACCGGGGAGCTGTTTTTT. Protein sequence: CASSTGTTNTGELFF.

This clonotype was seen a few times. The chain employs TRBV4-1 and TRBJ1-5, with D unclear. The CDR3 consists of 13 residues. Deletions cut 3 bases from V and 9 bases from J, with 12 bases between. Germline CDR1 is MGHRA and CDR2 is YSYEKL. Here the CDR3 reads CASSQQAIAPQHF. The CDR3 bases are TGCGCCAGCAGCCAGCAGGCAATAGCGCCCCAGCATTTT.

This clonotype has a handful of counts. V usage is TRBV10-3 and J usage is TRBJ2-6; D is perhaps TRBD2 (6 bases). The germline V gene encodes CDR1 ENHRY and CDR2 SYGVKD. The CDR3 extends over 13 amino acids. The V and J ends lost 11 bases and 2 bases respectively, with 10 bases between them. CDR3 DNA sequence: TGTGCCTCCGTAGCGGCTGGGGCCAACGTCCTGACTTTC. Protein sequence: CASVAAGANVLTF.

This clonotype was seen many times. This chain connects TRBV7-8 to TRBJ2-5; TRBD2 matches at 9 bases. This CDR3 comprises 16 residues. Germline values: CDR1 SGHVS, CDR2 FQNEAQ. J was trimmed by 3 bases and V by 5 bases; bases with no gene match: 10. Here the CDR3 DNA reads TGTGCCAGCAGCCCCCAGGCGGGCGGGGGGGAAGAGACCCAGTACTTC. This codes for CASSPQAGGGEETQYF.

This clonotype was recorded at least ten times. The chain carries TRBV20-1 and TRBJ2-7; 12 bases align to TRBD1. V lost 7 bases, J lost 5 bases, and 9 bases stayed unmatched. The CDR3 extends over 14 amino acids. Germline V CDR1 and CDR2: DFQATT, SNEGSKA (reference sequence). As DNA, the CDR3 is TGCAGTGTCACGGGGGGACAGGGGGCCGACGAGCAGTACTTC. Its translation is CSVTGGQGADEQYF.

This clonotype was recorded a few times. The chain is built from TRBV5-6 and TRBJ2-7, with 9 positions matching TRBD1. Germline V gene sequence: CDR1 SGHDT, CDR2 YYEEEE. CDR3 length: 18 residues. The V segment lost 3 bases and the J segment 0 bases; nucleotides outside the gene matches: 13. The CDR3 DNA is TGTGCCAGCAGCTCAAGTCCCGGGACAGGGCCCGACTCCTACGAGCAGTACTTC. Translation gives CASSSSPGTGPDSYEQYF. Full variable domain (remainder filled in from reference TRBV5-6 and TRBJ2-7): DAGVTQSPTHLIKTRGQQVTLRCSPKSGHDTVSWYQQALGQGPQFIFQYYEEEERQRGNFPDRFSGHQFPNYSSELNVNALLLGDSALYLCASSSSPGTGPDSYEQYFGPGTRLTVT.

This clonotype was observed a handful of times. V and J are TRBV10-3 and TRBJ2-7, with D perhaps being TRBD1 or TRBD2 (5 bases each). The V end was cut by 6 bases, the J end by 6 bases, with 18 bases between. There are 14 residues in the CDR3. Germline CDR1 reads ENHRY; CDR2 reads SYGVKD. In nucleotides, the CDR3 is TGTGCCATCAGGGGGGACCGCGTCGAGGGCGAGCAGTACTTC. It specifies CAIRGDRVEGEQYF.

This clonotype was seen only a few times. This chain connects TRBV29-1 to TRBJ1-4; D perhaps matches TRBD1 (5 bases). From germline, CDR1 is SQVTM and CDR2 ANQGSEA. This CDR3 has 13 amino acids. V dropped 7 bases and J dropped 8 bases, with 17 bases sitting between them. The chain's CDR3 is CSAGDFGGEKLFF. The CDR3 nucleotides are TGCAGCGCCGGGGACTTCGGAGGGGAAAAACTGTTTTTT. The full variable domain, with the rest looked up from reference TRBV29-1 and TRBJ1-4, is SAVISQKPSRDICQRGTSLTIQCQVDSQVTMMFWYRQQPGQSLTLIATANQGSEATYESGFVIDKFPISRPNLTFSTLTVSNMSPEDSSIYLCSAGDFGGEKLFFGSGTQLSVL.

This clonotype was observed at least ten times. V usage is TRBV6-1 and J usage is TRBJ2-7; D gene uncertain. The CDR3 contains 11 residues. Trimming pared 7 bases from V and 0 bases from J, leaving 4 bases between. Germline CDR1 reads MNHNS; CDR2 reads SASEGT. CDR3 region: CASTSSYEQYF. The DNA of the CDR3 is TGTGCCAGCACCTCCTCCTACGAGCAGTACTTC.

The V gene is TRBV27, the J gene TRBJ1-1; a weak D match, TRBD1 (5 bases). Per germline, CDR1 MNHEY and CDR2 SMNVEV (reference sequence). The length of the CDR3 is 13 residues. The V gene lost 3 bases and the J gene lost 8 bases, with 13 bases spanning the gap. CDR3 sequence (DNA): TGTGCCAGCAGTTTGAGCACCCGGGGGGAAGCTTTCTTT. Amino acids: CASSLSTRGEAFF.

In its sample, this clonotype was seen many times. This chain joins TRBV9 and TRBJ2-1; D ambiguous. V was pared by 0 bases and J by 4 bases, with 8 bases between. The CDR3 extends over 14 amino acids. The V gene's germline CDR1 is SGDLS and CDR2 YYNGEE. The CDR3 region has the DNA TGTGCCAGCAGCGTAGGGGCCGGTTACAATGAGCAGTTCTTC. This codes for CASSVGAGYNEQFF.

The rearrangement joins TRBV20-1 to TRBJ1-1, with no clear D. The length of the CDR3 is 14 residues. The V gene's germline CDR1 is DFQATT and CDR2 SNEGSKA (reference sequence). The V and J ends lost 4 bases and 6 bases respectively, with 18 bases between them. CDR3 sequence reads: CSATPVGGVSEAFF. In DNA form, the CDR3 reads TGCAGTGCTACCCCCGTCGGCGGTGTTTCTGAAGCTTTCTTT.

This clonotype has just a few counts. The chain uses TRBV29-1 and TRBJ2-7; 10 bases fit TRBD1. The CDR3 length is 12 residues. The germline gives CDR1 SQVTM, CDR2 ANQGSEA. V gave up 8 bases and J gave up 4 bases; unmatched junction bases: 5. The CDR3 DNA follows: TGCAGCACCCGACAGGGGGCATACGAGCAGTACTTC. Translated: CSTRQGAYEQYF.

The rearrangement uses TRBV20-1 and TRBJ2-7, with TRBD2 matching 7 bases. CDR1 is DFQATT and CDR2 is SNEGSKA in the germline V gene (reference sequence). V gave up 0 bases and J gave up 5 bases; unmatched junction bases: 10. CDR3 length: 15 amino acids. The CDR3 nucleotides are TGCAGTGCTAGAGATCACCGTTTGGGGAGGGACGAGCAGTACTTC. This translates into CSARDHRLGRDEQYF.

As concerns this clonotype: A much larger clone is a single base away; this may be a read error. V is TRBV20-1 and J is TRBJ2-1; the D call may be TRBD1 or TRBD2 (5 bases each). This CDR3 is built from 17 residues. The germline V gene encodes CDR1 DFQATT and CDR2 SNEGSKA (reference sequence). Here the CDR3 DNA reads TGCAGTGCTAGAGAGCGTTGGGGCGGACTCTCCTACAATGAGCAGCTCTTC. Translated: CSARERWGGLSYNEQLF.

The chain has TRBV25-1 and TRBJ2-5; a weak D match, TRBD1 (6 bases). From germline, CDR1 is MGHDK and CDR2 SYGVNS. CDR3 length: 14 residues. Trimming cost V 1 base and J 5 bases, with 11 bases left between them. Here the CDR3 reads CASSEWQGWETQYF. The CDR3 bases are TGTGCCAGCAGTGAATGGCAGGGGTGGGAGACCCAGTACTTC. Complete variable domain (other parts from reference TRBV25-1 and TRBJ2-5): EADIYQTPRYLVIGTGKKITLECSQTMGHDKMYWYQQDPGMELHLIHYSYGVNSTEKGDLSSESTVSRIRTEHFPLTLESARPSHTSQYLCASSEWQGWETQYFGPGTRLLVL.

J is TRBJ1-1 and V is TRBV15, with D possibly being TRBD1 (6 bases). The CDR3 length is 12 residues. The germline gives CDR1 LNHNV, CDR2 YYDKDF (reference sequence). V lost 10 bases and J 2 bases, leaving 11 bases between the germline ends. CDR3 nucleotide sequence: TGTGCCATAGGACAGATTAACACTGAAGCTTTCTTT. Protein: CAIGQINTEAFF.

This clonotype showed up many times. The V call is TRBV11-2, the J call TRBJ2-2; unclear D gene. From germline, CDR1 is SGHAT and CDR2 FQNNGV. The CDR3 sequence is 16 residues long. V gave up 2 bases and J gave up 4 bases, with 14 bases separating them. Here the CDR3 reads CASSLRLLDITGELFF. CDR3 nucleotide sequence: TGTGCCAGCAGCTTAAGGTTGCTAGACATCACCGGGGAGCTGTTTTTT.

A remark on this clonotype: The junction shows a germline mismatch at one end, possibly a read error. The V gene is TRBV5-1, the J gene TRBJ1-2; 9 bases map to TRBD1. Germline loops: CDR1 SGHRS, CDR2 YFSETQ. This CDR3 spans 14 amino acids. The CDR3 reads CASSTTDRGYGYPF. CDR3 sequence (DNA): TGCGCCAGCAGCACGACGGACAGGGGCTATGGCTACCCCTTC.

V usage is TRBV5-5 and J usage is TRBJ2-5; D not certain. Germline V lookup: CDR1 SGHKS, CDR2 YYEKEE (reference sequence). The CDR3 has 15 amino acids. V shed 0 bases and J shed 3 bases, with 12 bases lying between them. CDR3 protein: CASSLVLWAEETQYF. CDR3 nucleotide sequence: TGTGCCAGCAGCTTGGTATTGTGGGCGGAAGAGACCCAGTACTTC.

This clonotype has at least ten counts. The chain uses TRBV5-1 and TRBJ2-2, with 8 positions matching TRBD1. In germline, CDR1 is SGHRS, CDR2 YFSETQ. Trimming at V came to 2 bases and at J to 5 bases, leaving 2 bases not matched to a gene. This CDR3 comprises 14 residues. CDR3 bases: TGCGCCAGCAGCTTACGACAGGGGACCGGGGAGCTGTTTTTT. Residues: CASSLRQGTGELFF.

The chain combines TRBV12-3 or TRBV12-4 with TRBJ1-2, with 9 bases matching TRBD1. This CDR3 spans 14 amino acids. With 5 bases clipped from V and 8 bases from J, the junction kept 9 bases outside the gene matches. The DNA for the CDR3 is TGTGCCAGCAGTCCCGGGACAGGGCTGAGGGGCTACACCTTC. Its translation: CASSPGTGLRGYTF.